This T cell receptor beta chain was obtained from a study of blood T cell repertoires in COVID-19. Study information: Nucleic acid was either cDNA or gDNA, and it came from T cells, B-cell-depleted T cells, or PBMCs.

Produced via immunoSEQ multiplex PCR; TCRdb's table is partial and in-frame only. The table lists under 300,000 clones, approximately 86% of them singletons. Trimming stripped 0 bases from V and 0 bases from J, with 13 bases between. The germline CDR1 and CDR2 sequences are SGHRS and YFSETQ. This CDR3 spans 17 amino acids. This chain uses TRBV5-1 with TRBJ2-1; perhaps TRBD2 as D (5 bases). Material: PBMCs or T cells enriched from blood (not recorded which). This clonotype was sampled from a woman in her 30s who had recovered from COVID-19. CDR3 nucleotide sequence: TGCGCCAGCAGCTTGGTAGAGGGTCTTAGCTCCTACAATGAGCAGTTCTTC. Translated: CASSLVEGLSSYNEQFF.